These T cell receptor beta chains were read from a single sample in a study of shared clonotypes between healthy human individuals. Sequencing was performed with immunoSEQ multiplex PCR; in TCRdb, only in-frame clones are kept and a portion is missing. The sample has more than 2 million clones; just under 95% are singletons. The sample taken for sequencing was naive CD8+ T cells from PBMCs. The receptors come from a man in his late teens or twenties in good health. Some clones in this sample may be carry-over from other donors' samples. Each CDR3 is given with its conserved first and last residue. Each record gives: CDR3 length, D gene, J gene, V gene, clone size, CDR3 DNA, CDR3 protein. The D gene is left open where the match is weak. The size field is filled for only some rows; it gives once, few, many or a size class.

len: 17; d_gene: .; j_gene: TRBJ2-7; v_gene: TRBV28; abundance: .; CDR3nt: TGTGCCAGCAGTTTCCCCCCAGACAGGTTAAATTCCTACGAGCAGTACTTC; CDR3aa: CASSFPPDRLNSYEQYF
len: 14; d_gene: TRBD2; j_gene: TRBJ2-1; v_gene: TRBV10-3; abundance: .; CDR3nt: TGTGCCATCAGTGAAGCGGGACTCTACAATGAGCAGTTCTTC; CDR3aa: CAISEAGLYNEQFF
len: 13; d_gene: TRBD1; j_gene: TRBJ2-7; v_gene: TRBV7-9; abundance: .; CDR3nt: TGTGCCAGCAGGGGGACAGGTACCTACGAGCAGTACTTC; CDR3aa: CASRGTGTYEQYF
len: 19; d_gene: TRBD2; j_gene: TRBJ2-3; v_gene: TRBV27; abundance: .; CDR3nt: TGTGCCAGCAGTTTATCGGTTGGACTAGCGGGAGGCCGCACAGATACGCAGTATTTT; CDR3aa: CASSLSVGLAGGRTDTQYF
len: 15; d_gene: .; j_gene: TRBJ1-1; v_gene: TRBV7-9; abundance: .; CDR3nt: TGTGCCAGCAGCCAAAGACAGGTGGCCAACACTGAAGCTTTCTTT; CDR3aa: CASSQRQVANTEAFF
len: 15; d_gene: TRBD1; j_gene: TRBJ2-1; v_gene: TRBV27; abundance: .; CDR3nt: TGTGCCAGCAGTCTCGGACAGGGGACACACAATGAGCAGTTCTTC; CDR3aa: CASSLGQGTHNEQFF
len: 14; d_gene: TRBD1; j_gene: TRBJ1-2; v_gene: TRBV15; abundance: .; CDR3nt: TGTGCCACCAGCAGAGTAGACAGGGGATACGGCTACACCTTC; CDR3aa: CATSRVDRGYGYTF
len: 11; d_gene: .; j_gene: TRBJ2-7; v_gene: TRBV6-1; abundance: .; CDR3nt: TGTGCCAGCAGTGGTTACTACGAGCAGTACTTC; CDR3aa: CASSGYYEQYF
len: 16; d_gene: TRBD2; j_gene: TRBJ2-2; v_gene: TRBV19; abundance: .; CDR3nt: TGTGCCAGTAGTATAGGGACGGCGGGAGGGCCCGGGGAGCTGTTTTTT; CDR3aa: CASSIGTAGGPGELFF
len: 15; d_gene: .; j_gene: TRBJ2-7; v_gene: TRBV10-3; abundance: .; CDR3nt: TGTGCCATCAGTGAGGACCGGGACACGATCTACGAGCAGTACTTC; CDR3aa: CAISEDRDTIYEQYF
len: 16; d_gene: .; j_gene: TRBJ1-2; v_gene: TRBV4-1; abundance: .; CDR3nt: TGCGCCAGCAGCCAAGATGAGGCGACCGCTAACTATGGCTACACCTTC; CDR3aa: CASSQDEATANYGYTF
len: 15; d_gene: TRBD1; j_gene: TRBJ1-2; v_gene: TRBV4-2; abundance: .; CDR3nt: TGTGCCAGCAGCCAAGAGTACAGGGGTGGCTATGGCTACACCTTC; CDR3aa: CASSQEYRGGYGYTF
len: 20; d_gene: TRBD2; j_gene: TRBJ2-7; v_gene: TRBV5-5; abundance: .; CDR3nt: TGTGCCAGCAGCCCAACCCCATCCCCTACTAGCGGGATAAATATCTACGAGCAGTACTTC; CDR3aa: CASSPTPSPTSGINIYEQYF
len: 15; d_gene: .; j_gene: TRBJ2-2; v_gene: TRBV4-2; abundance: .; CDR3nt: TGTGCCAGCAGCCAAGCCCTCGGGGTAACCGGGGAGCTGTTTTTT; CDR3aa: CASSQALGVTGELFF
len: 13; d_gene: .; j_gene: TRBJ1-2; v_gene: TRBV19; abundance: .; CDR3nt: TGTGCCAGTAGTATAAACTCAGGGTATGGCTACACCTTC; CDR3aa: CASSINSGYGYTF
len: 16; d_gene: .; j_gene: TRBJ1-3; v_gene: TRBV15; abundance: once; CDR3nt: TGTGCCACCAGCAGCCGAGGGGTTTACTCTGGAAACACCATATATTTT; CDR3aa: CATSSRGVYSGNTIYF
len: 13; d_gene: .; j_gene: TRBJ1-2; v_gene: TRBV7-2; abundance: .; CDR3nt: TGTGCCAGCAGCTTAGTACAGAACTATGGCTACACCTTC; CDR3aa: CASSLVQNYGYTF
len: 15; d_gene: .; j_gene: TRBJ2-5; v_gene: TRBV9; abundance: .; CDR3nt: TGTGCCAGCAGCGTAGAACGGGGAGTCCAAGAGACCCAGTACTTC; CDR3aa: CASSVERGVQETQYF
len: 17; d_gene: TRBD2; j_gene: TRBJ2-2; v_gene: TRBV7-3; abundance: .; CDR3nt: TGTGCCAGCAGCTTATGGTCGCCTAGCGGGAGAGTCGGGGAGCTGTTTTTT; CDR3aa: CASSLWSPSGRVGELFF
len: 15; d_gene: .; j_gene: TRBJ2-1; v_gene: TRBV11-2; abundance: .; CDR3nt: TGTGCCAGCAGCTGGCCCCCGGGGCCCCACAATGAGCAGTTCTTC; CDR3aa: CASSWPPGPHNEQFF
len: 15; d_gene: TRBD1; j_gene: TRBJ1-2; v_gene: TRBV10-3; abundance: .; CDR3nt: TGTGCCATCAGTGGGCCCACGGACAGGGTGGAGGGCTACACCTTC; CDR3aa: CAISGPTDRVEGYTF
len: 17; d_gene: TRBD2; j_gene: TRBJ2-3; v_gene: TRBV7-2; abundance: .; CDR3nt: TGTGCCAGCAGCTCCCGAAGGACTAGCGGGAGTACGAATACGCAGTATTTT; CDR3aa: CASSSRRTSGSTNTQYF
len: 15; d_gene: TRBD1; j_gene: TRBJ2-7; v_gene: TRBV27; abundance: .; CDR3nt: TGTGCCAGCAGTTCACCGGGACAGGGGGGGTACGAGCAGTACTTC; CDR3aa: CASSSPGQGGYEQYF
len: 18; d_gene: .; j_gene: TRBJ2-3; v_gene: TRBV27; abundance: .; CDR3nt: TGTGCCAGCAGTTTTCTGCAGACGAGAGCCTCGGGGACAGATACGCAGTATTTT; CDR3aa: CASSFLQTRASGTDTQYF
len: 17; d_gene: .; j_gene: TRBJ1-4; v_gene: TRBV27; abundance: .; CDR3nt: TGTGCCAGCAGTCCCTATCGCACGGTACGAGGAGGTGAAAAACTGTTTTTT; CDR3aa: CASSPYRTVRGGEKLFF
len: 18; d_gene: .; j_gene: TRBJ2-2; v_gene: TRBV15; abundance: .; CDR3nt: TGTGCCACCAGCAGGGATAAATATTCTGGGACCTACACCGGGGAGCTGTTTTTT; CDR3aa: CATSRDKYSGTYTGELFF
len: 13; d_gene: TRBD1; j_gene: TRBJ2-7; v_gene: TRBV27; abundance: .; CDR3nt: TGTGCCAGCAGCCCGGGACAGCTCTACGAGCAGTACTTC; CDR3aa: CASSPGQLYEQYF
len: 14; d_gene: .; j_gene: TRBJ2-2; v_gene: TRBV9; abundance: .; CDR3nt: TGTGCCAGCAGCGCCCTCATGCCCACCGGGGAGCTGTTTTTT; CDR3aa: CASSALMPTGELFF
len: 19; d_gene: TRBD2; j_gene: TRBJ2-2; v_gene: TRBV7-8; abundance: once; CDR3nt: TGTGCCACCTCCCTTCCGAGGCAAGCGGGAGGCCCCACCACCGGGGAGCTGTTTTTT; CDR3aa: CATSLPRQAGGPTTGELFF
len: 16; d_gene: TRBD2; j_gene: TRBJ2-5; v_gene: TRBV5-1; abundance: .; CDR3nt: TGCGCCAGCAGCTTCTTGGCGGGAGAGGGGAAAGAGACCCAGTACTTC; CDR3aa: CASSFLAGEGKETQYF
len: 18; d_gene: .; j_gene: TRBJ1-5; v_gene: TRBV4-1; abundance: .; CDR3nt: TGCGCCAGCAGCCAAGAAATCCCACCGACAGGCTTTGGTCAGCCCCAGCATTTT; CDR3aa: CASSQEIPPTGFGQPQHF
len: 15; d_gene: .; j_gene: TRBJ2-7; v_gene: TRBV6-5; abundance: once; CDR3nt: TGTGCCAGCAGTTACAGTGGGGGGGGCAGATACGAGCAGTACTTC; CDR3aa: CASSYSGGGRYEQYF
len: 15; d_gene: .; j_gene: TRBJ2-7; v_gene: TRBV28; abundance: .; CDR3nt: TGTGCCAGCACCTTATCAGAGGCGGTGTCCTACGAGCAGTACTTC; CDR3aa: CASTLSEAVSYEQYF
len: 16; d_gene: .; j_gene: TRBJ2-7; v_gene: TRBV11-2; abundance: .; CDR3nt: TGTGCCAGCAGCTTAGGGAGGACCCGTCCGGCCGACGAGCAGTACTTC; CDR3aa: CASSLGRTRPADEQYF
len: 13; d_gene: .; j_gene: TRBJ2-1; v_gene: TRBV28; abundance: once; CDR3nt: TGTGCCAGCAGTTTCGTAGCGGAGGATGAGCAGTTCTTC; CDR3aa: CASSFVAEDEQFF
len: 15; d_gene: TRBD1; j_gene: TRBJ1-6; v_gene: TRBV30; abundance: .; CDR3nt: TGTGCCTGCCGGACAGGGCGCTTCTATAATTCACCCCTCCACTTT; CDR3aa: CACRTGRFYNSPLHF
len: 12; d_gene: .; j_gene: TRBJ1-1; v_gene: TRBV5-4; abundance: .; CDR3nt: TGTGCCAGCATGGTGGAACAGTCGGAAGCTTTCTTT; CDR3aa: CASMVEQSEAFF
len: 13; d_gene: .; j_gene: TRBJ1-5; v_gene: TRBV19; abundance: .; CDR3nt: TGTGCCAGTAGTATAGTGGCGAATCAGCCCCAGCATTTT; CDR3aa: CASSIVANQPQHF
len: 13; d_gene: .; j_gene: TRBJ2-7; v_gene: TRBV7-8; abundance: .; CDR3nt: TGTGCCAGCAGCCCCCCCGGCGCCCACGAGCAGTACTTC; CDR3aa: CASSPPGAHEQYF
len: 17; d_gene: .; j_gene: TRBJ2-7; v_gene: TRBV13; abundance: .; CDR3nt: TGTGCCAGCAGCTCCAAACTGTCAGCGGAGCCCTCCTACGAGCAGTACTTC; CDR3aa: CASSSKLSAEPSYEQYF
len: 16; d_gene: .; j_gene: TRBJ2-3; v_gene: TRBV21-1; abundance: .; CDR3nt: TGTGCCAGCAGCAAAGATGGTTGTCAGGTTACAGATACGCAGTATTTT; CDR3aa: CASSKDGCQVTDTQYF
len: 13; d_gene: .; j_gene: TRBJ2-3; v_gene: TRBV6-5; abundance: .; CDR3nt: TGTGCCAGCAGTTACTCCCGAGGGGATACGCAGTATTTT; CDR3aa: CASSYSRGDTQYF
len: 14; d_gene: .; j_gene: TRBJ2-7; v_gene: TRBV4-3; abundance: .; CDR3nt: TGCGCCAGCAGCCGCAGAGTGGGGGGTCCCGAGCAGTACTTC; CDR3aa: CASSRRVGGPEQYF
len: 17; d_gene: .; j_gene: TRBJ2-1; v_gene: TRBV5-6; abundance: .; CDR3nt: TGTGCCAGCAGCTCGCCCGGGACTTTCTTAAATTACAATGAGCAGTTCTTC; CDR3aa: CASSSPGTFLNYNEQFF